The clone carrying this T cell receptor (beta chain) was recorded many times. Its antigen is not known. These data come from a study of early T cells in non-severe SARS-CoV-2 infection. Findings and caveats of the study: Reliance on VDJdb matching favored anti-spike CD8 responses; private and CD4 specificities were missed.

This CDR3 is 15 amino acids long. V lost 9 bases, J lost 0 bases, and 13 bases lay in between. Per germline, CDR1 KGHDR and CDR2 SFDVKD. Individual cDNA molecules each received unique molecular identifiers attached to them. TCRdb itself ran the 5' RACE reads through MiXCR, one entry per CDR3 protein. This table has some 50,000 distinct CDR3 sequences, approximately 10% appearing once. The V and J genes are TRBV24-1 and TRBJ2-2; maybe TRBD1 (5 bases). This clonotype originated in an adult who was a healthcare worker with PCR-confirmed SARS-CoV-2 infection or an uninfected control (not recorded which). Source material: whole blood. Here the CDR3 reads CATGAGPANTGELFF. The CDR3 nucleotides read TGTGCCACCGGGGCAGGGCCTGCGAACACCGGGGAGCTGTTTTTT.